The 22 T cell receptor beta chains below come from one sample, sequenced in a study of CD8+ T cells in alopecia areata. The treatment here: oral pan-JAK inhibitor, 5-10 mg twice daily. Extraction of RNA preceded its reverse transcription into cDNA, which served as the sequencing template. Here immunoSEQ multiplex PCR was the method, and the copy in TCRdb shows in-frame clones only, minus some. Of over 90,000 clones in the sample, about nine tenths were seen once. The source was CD8+ T cells sorted from blood, collected at roughly week 30, from a patient treated with tofacitinib. These receptors were collected from a human donor with alopecia areata.

This sequence joins TRBV29-1 and TRBJ2-3; no definite D call. Deletions cut 4 bases from V and 1 base from J, with 3 bases between. The CDR3 is made up of 11 amino acids. Germline lookup yields CDR1 SQVTM and CDR2 ANQGSEA. The CDR3 region is CSVGRTDTQYF. In DNA, the CDR3 is TGCAGCGTTGGTCGCACAGATACGCAGTATTTT.

The CDR3 bases are TGTGCCAGCAACAGCGATGGCAATGAGCAGTTCTTC. This translates into CASNSDGNEQFF. This rearrangement joins TRBV6-5 to TRBJ2-1, with no clear D. V was shortened by 7 bases and J by 6 bases, with 10 bases between the two germline ends. This CDR3 spans 12 amino acids. Germline CDR1 MNHEY, CDR2 SVGAGI.

The table lists this clone with a count of one. The V gene is TRBV6-5, the J gene TRBJ2-3; 9 bases align to TRBD2. The CDR3 totals 15 residues. Germline CDR1 and CDR2: MNHEY and SVGAGI. The trim removed 7 bases at V and 3 bases at J, leaving 8 bases unmatched. The CDR3 sequence: CASTLAGARTDTQYF. CDR3 DNA: TGTGCCAGCACTTTAGCGGGAGCAAGAACAGATACGCAGTATTTT.

The J gene is TRBJ2-1, the V gene TRBV7-2, with D perhaps TRBD2 (5 bases). The germline V gene encodes CDR1 SGHTA and CDR2 FQGNSA. V shed 5 bases and J shed 13 bases, with 15 bases lying between them. This CDR3 contains 12 residues. The CDR3 loop reads CASSGGGSGQFF. The CDR3, as DNA: TGTGCCAGCAGCGGTGGTGGTTCGGGACAGTTCTTC.

This rearrangement joins TRBV29-1 to TRBJ2-7; 9 bases line up with TRBD1. The length of the CDR3 is 15 residues. The ends lost 5 bases at V and 4 bases at J; junction bases unmatched: 12. Germline CDR1 and CDR2: SQVTM and ANQGSEA. The CDR3 protein is CSVLLGQGMGYEQYF. The CDR3 nucleotides read TGCAGCGTTCTACTGGGACAGGGCATGGGGTACGAGCAGTACTTC.

This clone showed up just a few times. This is likely an artifact of a read error, given a far larger clone one base away. The rearrangement uses TRBV2 and TRBJ2-1; a weak D match, TRBD1 (5 bases). This CDR3 is built from 12 residues. Deletions cut 5 bases from V and 8 bases from J, with 10 bases between. Germline values: CDR1 SNHLY, CDR2 FYNNEI. CDR3 nucleotide sequence: TGTGCCAGCAGTCAGGGTACATATGAGCAGTTCTTC. This codes for CASSQGTYEQFF.

The chain links TRBV19 to TRBJ1-2, with no clear D. Germline values: CDR1 LNHDA, CDR2 SQIVND (reference sequence). V lost 9 bases, J lost 0 bases, and 14 bases lay in between. The CDR3 runs 14 residues. The CDR3 reads CASSLGGSNYGYTF. CDR3 nucleotides: TGTGCCAGCTCCCTGGGCGGATCTAACTATGGCTACACCTTC.

This sequence joins TRBV4-1 and TRBJ2-7; D gene uncertain. The germline CDR1 and CDR2 sequences are MGHRA and YSYEKL. V lost 1 base and J 1 base, leaving 11 bases between the germline ends. This CDR3 has 15 amino acids. The CDR3 DNA reads as TGCGCCAGCAGCCAAGGCGCATACACTTCCTACGAGCAGTACTTC. Protein: CASSQGAYTSYEQYF.

This chain uses TRBV4-1 with TRBJ2-3; tentative D call: TRBD1 (5 bases). This CDR3 has 17 amino acids. V lost 0 bases to trimming and J lost 1 base, with 14 bases between them. Germline assignment: CDR1 MGHRA and CDR2 YSYEKL. CDR3 sequence reads: CASSQEGYRTGTDTQYF. The CDR3 bases are TGCGCCAGCAGCCAAGAAGGTTACAGGACGGGCACAGATACGCAGTATTTT.

The genes are TRBV5-6 and TRBJ2-5; possible D gene TRBD1, 6 bases. This CDR3 comprises 14 residues. Germline assignment: CDR1 SGHDT and CDR2 YYEEEE. V dropped 1 base and J dropped 5 bases, with 12 bases sitting between them. CDR3 coding DNA: TGTGCCAGCAGCTTGTGGGACAACACGGAGACCCAGTACTTC. Protein sequence: CASSLWDNTETQYF.

The chain couples TRBV6-1 to TRBJ2-3; D is unclear. The germline CDR1 and CDR2 sequences are MNHNS and SASEGT. With 7 bases removed from V and 6 bases from J, the gap between germline ends came to 5 bases. The CDR3 is 10 amino acids. For the CDR3, the DNA is TGTGCCAGCATGGGGGATACGCAGTATTTT. This translates into CASMGDTQYF.

The genes are TRBV6-5 and TRBJ2-5; a possible D gene is TRBD1 (5 bases). Deletions cut 0 bases from V and 3 bases from J, with 14 bases between. Germline assignment: CDR1 MNHEY and CDR2 SVGAGI. The CDR3 is 16 amino acids. CDR3 sequence reads: CASSYSGDPRKETQYF. In DNA, the CDR3 is TGTGCCAGCAGTTACTCAGGGGATCCAAGGAAAGAGACCCAGTACTTC.

The genes are TRBV2 and TRBJ2-7, with 9 bases aligning to TRBD1. This CDR3 comprises 14 residues. The germline V gene has CDR1 SNHLY and CDR2 FYNNEI. J lost 3 bases, V lost 3 bases, and 3 bases had no gene match. CDR3 loop: CASSEGQGYYEQYF. CDR3 sequence (DNA): TGTGCCAGCAGTGAGGGACAGGGTTACTACGAGCAGTACTTC. The full variable domain, completed using reference TRBV2 and TRBJ2-7, is EPEVTQTPSHQVTQMGQEVILRCVPISNHLYFYWYRQILGQKVEFLVSFYNNEISEKSEIFDDQFSVERPDGSNFTLKIRSTKLEDSAMYFCASSEGQGYYEQYFGPGTRLTVT.

V usage is TRBV5-1 and J usage is TRBJ2-1, with TRBD2 matching 7 bases. The CDR3 is made up of 13 amino acids. CDR1 SGHRS and CDR2 YFSETQ come from the germline V gene. Unmatched junction bases numbered 5, after V lost 4 bases and J lost 7 bases. The CDR3 region is CASSLSGFNEQFF. In DNA, the CDR3 is TGCGCCAGCAGCCTTAGCGGGTTTAATGAGCAGTTCTTC.

This clone showed up just once. V is TRBV7-9 and J is TRBJ2-3, with D possibly TRBD2 on 6 matching bases. V dropped 6 bases and J dropped 0 bases, with 16 bases sitting between them. The CDR3 extends over 16 amino acids. CDR1 and CDR2 from the germline V gene are SEHNR and FQNEAQ (reference sequence). The CDR3 DNA is TGTGCCAGCAGGAGCGGGCCCTACCCTAGCACAGATACGCAGTATTTT. Amino acids: CASRSGPYPSTDTQYF.

This chain links TRBV6-1 with TRBJ2-5; 12 nucleotides match TRBD2. The CDR3 extends over 15 amino acids. Germline V CDR1 and CDR2: MNHNS, SASEGT. V shed 2 bases, J shed 2 bases, and the junction held 0 bases outside the gene matches. The CDR3 region has the DNA TGTGCCAGCAGTGAACTAGCGGGGGGGCAAGAGACCCAGTACTTC. Translation gives CASSELAGGQETQYF.

The CDR3 loop is CSGGQGFYEQYF. The CDR3 region has the DNA TGCAGCGGGGGACAGGGTTTCTACGAGCAGTACTTC. This sequence joins TRBV29-1 and TRBJ2-7; 9 nucleotides agree with TRBD1. The germline V gene has CDR1 SQVTM and CDR2 ANQGSEA. With V trimmed by 7 bases and J by 3 bases, 4 bases remained unmatched. The CDR3 runs 12 residues.

The chain joins TRBV5-5 to TRBJ2-1; D not resolved. The CDR3 has 16 amino acids. Per germline, CDR1 SGHKS and CDR2 YYEKEE (reference sequence). V was shortened by 0 bases and J by 0 bases, with 10 bases between the two germline ends. The CDR3 bases are TGTGCCAGCAGCTTGGGGCAGCCGAGCTCCTACAATGAGCAGTTCTTC. It codes for CASSLGQPSSYNEQFF.

The chain recombines TRBV5-1 with TRBJ1-1; possibly TRBD1 for D (5 bases). Germline assignment: CDR1 SGHRS and CDR2 YFSETQ. The V end lost 1 base, the J end lost 3 bases, and 13 bases lay between the germline ends. CDR3 length: 15 residues. CDR3 sequence: CASSLYGTEDTEAFF. Written as DNA, the CDR3 is TGCGCCAGCAGCTTGTATGGGACTGAGGACACTGAAGCTTTCTTT.

The chain joins TRBV29-1 to TRBJ2-1; TRBD2 aligns across 11 bases. V was pared by 0 bases and J by 0 bases, with 10 bases of the junction left unmatched. Germline CDR1 SQVTM, CDR2 ANQGSEA. The length of the CDR3 is 19 residues. CDR3 bases: TGCAGCGTTGAAGACCGGGAGGGACTAGCGGCAAGCTCCTACAATGAGCAGTTCTTC. It encodes CSVEDREGLAASSYNEQFF.

The chain combines TRBV7-3 with TRBJ2-3, with 7 bases aligning to TRBD2. The CDR3 is made up of 15 amino acids. The germline gives CDR1 SGHTA, CDR2 FQGTGA. The J segment lost 4 bases and the V segment lost 3 bases, leaving 7 bases of the junction unmatched. The CDR3: CASSFYSGSPDTQYF. The CDR3 coding sequence is TGTGCCAGCAGCTTTTATAGCGGGTCCCCAGATACGCAGTATTTT.

The chain joins TRBV5-1 to TRBJ2-7, with TRBD2 matching over 7 bases. Germline values: CDR1 SGHRS, CDR2 YFSETQ. V gave up 3 bases and J gave up 3 bases; unmatched junction bases: 3. CDR3 size: 13 residues. As DNA, the CDR3 is TGCGCCAGCAGCTCCGGGACTAACTACGAGCAGTACTTC. This gives the protein CASSSGTNYEQYF.